The TCR beta chain under discussion was sequenced for a study of blood T cell repertoires in COVID-19. Across the study: Sample material is recorded as cDNA or gDNA derived from T cells, B-cell-depleted T cells, or PBMCs.

Method: immunoSEQ multiplex PCR; TCRdb's copy keeps in-frame clones and lacks some. Here the sample spans approximately 61,000 clones, 85% being singletons. CDR3 length: 15 residues. The trim removed 6 bases at V and 5 bases at J, leaving 5 bases unmatched. Germline loops: CDR1 MNHEY, CDR2 SVGAGI. The sequence derives from a man between 65 and 80 years old with acute or convalescent COVID-19. The chain links TRBV6-5 to TRBJ2-2; TRBD2 aligns across 11 bases. Source material: peripheral blood. The CDR3 region is CASSQTSGATGELFF. The CDR3 region has the DNA TGTGCCAGCAGCCAGACTAGCGGGGCAACCGGGGAGCTGTTTTTT.